This passage covers 21 T cell receptor beta chains from one sample sequenced in a study of tumor-infiltrating lymphocytes in primary liver carcinoma. Co-extraction yielded RNA and DNA from approximately 20-30 mg of unsorted bulk tissue. A constant-region primer primed TCR beta cDNA synthesis from 500 ng of total RNA. Slightly modified ARM-PCR, run as three nested multiplex PCR rounds, produced the TCR beta libraries. TRBV1-TRBV30 forward primers paired with a C-beta reverse primer were used in the first two PCR rounds, which ran roughly 9 cycles each. TCRdb reanalysed the multiplex PCR reads using MiXCR and keeps one entry per CDR3 protein. The sample lists roughly 78,000 distinct CDR3 sequences; about two thirds were seen once. Sequencing used liver tumor tissue from sampling region 4. Subset specified: tumor region T4, right-lateral pole. The receptors come from a woman aged 55-69 years with primary liver carcinoma and hepatitis B virus infection.

This clonotype was picked up one time. Since no conserved phenylalanine or tryptophan closes the CDR3, a read error is the likely cause. The chain couples TRBV6-7 to TRBJ1-5; unclear D gene. TRBV6-7 is annotated as an ORF whose role is uncertain. This CDR3 region has 11 residues. The CDR3 bases are TGTCCCAGCAGCCCTTCACAGCCCCAGCATATT. It yields the protein CPSSPSQPQHI.

This clonotype was seen many times. V gene TRBV6-1 combines with J gene TRBJ2-7; TRBD2 might be the D (5 bases). V gave up 4 bases and J gave up 0 bases, with 13 bases separating them. Germline CDR1 reads MNHNS; CDR2 reads SASEGT. The CDR3 runs to 15 residues. CDR3 sequence: CASSATAEASYEQYF. The DNA of the CDR3 is TGTGCCAGCAGTGCCACAGCGGAGGCCTCCTACGAGCAGTACTTC.

A word on this clonotype: One end of the junction varies from germline; a read error may be responsible. The DNA for the CDR3 is TGTGTCATCAGCCCCTTTAGGGAAATAAATGAGCAGATCTTC. Encoded protein: CVISPFREINEQIF. The V call is TRBV10-3, the J call TRBJ2-1; D is unresolved. This CDR3 is 14 amino acids long. Germline V lookup: CDR1 ENHRY, CDR2 SYGVKD.

The chain links TRBV7-3 to TRBJ2-3; D could derive from TRBD1 or TRBD2 (6 bases each). This CDR3 is built from 16 residues. Germline assignment: CDR1 SGHTA and CDR2 FQGTGA. V shed 4 bases and J shed 6 bases, with 20 bases lying between them. The CDR3 DNA reads as TGTGCCAGCAGCTCAAGAGGGGGGCTCCCCGTGGATACGCAGTATTTT. This codes for CASSSRGGLPVDTQYF.

Notes on this clonotype: A read error may be the cause here, since a much bigger clone is one base away. The J gene is TRBJ1-5, the V gene TRBV7-8, with D unresolved. CDR1 is SGHVS, CDR2 FQNEAQ, per germline. This CDR3 region has 15 residues. The DNA for the CDR3 is TGTGCCAACAGCTTAGATGGGAGAGGCGGTCAGCCCCAGCATTTT. It translates to CANSLDGRGGQPQHF.

Note on this clonotype: Being one base from a much bigger clone, this may be a read error. The chain carries TRBV28 and TRBJ1-5; 8 bases fit TRBD1. Germline values: CDR1 MDHEN, CDR2 SYDVKM. This CDR3 has 15 amino acids. The CDR3 region has the DNA TGTGTCAGCGTTGGGGCAGGGGGCTTCAATCAGCCCCAGCATTTT. This encodes CVSVGAGGFNQPQHF.

Many counts were recorded for this clonotype. The CDR3 here is CASSEDGGQAYEQYF. In DNA, the CDR3 is TGTGCCAGCAGTGAAGACGGAGGACAAGCCTACGAGCAGTACTTC. The gene calls are TRBV6-1 and TRBJ2-7; D is possibly TRBD1 or TRBD2 (5 bases each). The CDR3 has 15 amino acids. CDR1 MNHNS and CDR2 SASEGT come from the germline V gene. Trimming stripped 1 base from V and 2 bases from J, with 12 bases between.

This clonotype appeared once. The junction shows a germline mismatch at one end, possibly a read error. J is TRBJ2-3 and V is TRBV29-1, with D unresolved. CDR3 length equals 11 residues. Germline V gene data show CDR1 as SQVTM and CDR2 as ANQGSEA. The CDR3 is CSVGITYTQYF. In nucleotides, the CDR3 is TGCAGCGTCGGCATCACATATACGCAGTATTTT.

To note about this clonotype: It is likely a read error, because the conserved phenylalanine at the end of the CDR3 is missing. The V call is TRBV11-2, the J call TRBJ2-1, with 13 bases matching TRBD2. Unmatched junction bases numbered 14, after V lost 7 bases and J lost 8 bases. The CDR3 runs 17 residues. The germline CDR1 and CDR2 sequences are SGHAT and FQNNGV. DNA of the CDR3: TGTGCCAGCAACAGGATACTAGCGGGAGGGCCGGAGGATGAGCAGTTCATC. Protein: CASNRILAGGPEDEQFI.

Comment on this clonotype: One junction end does not reproduce the germline sequence, and a read error may be involved. The chain carries TRBV6-1 and TRBJ2-7; TRBD1 matches at 8 bases. CDR1 and CDR2 from the germline V gene are MNHNS and SASEGT. This CDR3 has 16 amino acids. The CDR3 bases are TGTGCCAGCAGTGATGTACCGGGACAGGTCTCCTGCGAGCAGTACTTC. This codes for CASSDVPGQVSCEQYF.

Regarding this clonotype: Here the CDR3 omits its conserved ending phenylalanine or tryptophan, so a read error is the likely source. The DNA is omitted, as the CDR3 cannot be located on it reliably, and the CDR3 follows TCRdb's listing. The rearrangement uses TRBV14 and TRBJ2-1; the D call in the table, TRBD2, was not verified against the DNA. Per the germline V gene, CDR1 is SGHDN and CDR2 is FVKESK. The CDR3 length equals 16 residues, ends included. CDR3 in amino acids: CASSQDRERTRKPRFI.

The gene calls are TRBV11-2 and TRBJ2-5, with TRBD1 matching 7 bases. V was clipped by 0 bases and J by 10 bases; unmatched bases: 8. The CDR3 is 14 residues long. Germline loops: CDR1 SGHAT, CDR2 FQNNGV. Here the CDR3 DNA reads TGTGCCAGCAGCTTAGATGGACAGGCCGGCGACCAGTACTTC. Its protein product is CASSLDGQAGDQYF.

Details on this clonotype: The junction departs from the called germline gene at one end, perhaps through a read error. This rearrangement joins TRBV11-2 to TRBJ2-7; 10 nucleotides line up with TRBD2. The CDR3 length is 14 residues. Germline V gene lookup returns CDR1 SGHAT and CDR2 FQNNGV. CDR3 amino acids: CANSLTSGCYEEYF. In nucleotides, the CDR3 is TGTGCCAACAGCTTGACTAGCGGGTGTTACGAGGAGTACTTC.

The rearrangement joins TRBV5-1 to TRBJ2-3, with D maybe TRBD2 (6 bases). The CDR3 has 16 amino acids. The V gene's germline CDR1 is SGHRS and CDR2 YFSETQ. The CDR3 spells CISSLKLGGDGDTQYF. The CDR3 DNA reads as TGCATCAGCAGCTTGAAATTGGGAGGAGATGGAGATACGCAGTATTTT.

A single count supports this clonotype. Mismatch with germline at one junction end may stem from a read error. The chain combines TRBV11-3 with TRBJ1-1; D remains ambiguous. The length of the CDR3 is 15 residues. Germline values: CDR1 SGHNT, CDR2 YENEEA. The CDR3: CTSCLTVEMNTEAFF. CDR3 DNA: TGTACCAGCTGCCTAACAGTAGAGATGAACACTGAAGCTTTCTTT.

This clonotype was detected only a few times. It is unclear where the CDR3 begins or ends on the DNA, so no DNA is shown, and the CDR3 is as TCRdb lists it. The chain joins TRBV11-2 to TRBJ2-4; TRBD1 was called by the table and not checked on the DNA. The CDR3 region is 15 residues in length, termini included. The germline V gene has CDR1 SGHAT and CDR2 FQNNGV. CDR3 residues: CASSLDGWGRGIQYF.

As regards this clonotype: Given a much more abundant clone one base away, this may be a read error. This chain joins TRBV21-1 and TRBJ1-3. TRBV21-1 is classified as a pseudogene. The CDR3 is 17 residues long. Written as DNA, the CDR3 is TGTGCCAGCAGCAAATCCGTGAGCAGGAACTCTGGAAACACCATATATTTT. Its translation is CASSKSVSRNSGNTIYF.

With respect to this clonotype: One junction end does not reproduce the germline sequence, and a read error may be involved. The chain links TRBV28 to TRBJ2-1; no firm D call. CDR3 size: 12 residues. The germline V gene has CDR1 MDHEN and CDR2 SYDVKM. Here the CDR3 DNA reads TGTGCCAGTAGTTTATTAGGCGATGAGCAGTTGTTC. This translates into CASSLLGDEQLF.

This clonotype was seen just once. A read error may produce the germline difference seen at one junction end. The J gene is TRBJ2-7, the V gene TRBV29-1; D is tentatively TRBD1 or TRBD2 (5 bases each). The CDR3 is 11 amino acids. Germline loops: CDR1 SQVTM, CDR2 ANQGSEA. CDR3 bases: TGCAGCGTCGGGGCTCCCTACAAGCAGTACTTC. Translated: CSVGAPYKQYF.

To note about this clonotype: The junction departs from germline at one end; a sequencing error may be responsible. The J gene is TRBJ1-6, the V gene TRBV11-2; no clear D gene. CDR3 size: 15 residues. Germline values: CDR1 SGHAT, CDR2 FQNNGV. The CDR3 reads CASSLEVAAISPPHF. In DNA, the CDR3 is TGTGCCAGTAGCTTAGAAGTGGCAGCTATCTCACCTCCCCACTTT.

The table lists this clonotype with a few counts. The genes are TRBV11-2 and TRBJ2-2; 8 bases map to TRBD2. Trimming removed 11 bases from V and 0 bases from J; junction bases left unmatched: 8. The CDR3 has 15 residues. The germline V gene encodes CDR1 SGHAT and CDR2 FQNNGV. Here the CDR3 reads CAGSPLAANTGELFF. The DNA of the CDR3 is TGTGCCGGAAGCCCACTAGCGGCGAACACCGGGGAGCTGTTTTTT.